This is a list of T cell receptor beta chains from one sample in a study of spatial heterogeneity in lung cancer. TCRdb independently ran MiXCR on the 5' RACE reads; one entry per CDR3 protein. The repertoire holds 39,000 or so distinct CDR3 sequences, with roughly 3% as singletons. The source material was normal lung tissue next to the tumor, sampled at surgery. These TCRs come from a male donor with early-stage non-small cell lung cancer. The CDR3 runs from the conserved cysteine through the conserved F or W. Fields, in order: clone size, CDR3 length, J gene, D gene, V gene, CDR3 protein, CDR3 DNA. D genes are given only for firm matches. A row's size may be missing; if present it is once, few, many or a size class.

clone size: .
CDR3 length: 17
J gene: TRBJ2-1
D gene: TRBD2
V gene: TRBV6-2/TRBV6-3
CDR3 protein: CASSYFNGRGGYNEQFF
CDR3 DNA: TGTGCCAGCAGTTACTTTAACGGGCGGGGGGGCTACAATGAGCAGTTCTTC

clone size: many
CDR3 length: 15
J gene: TRBJ1-2
D gene: .
V gene: TRBV4-3
CDR3 protein: CASSQDRGGVYGYTF
CDR3 DNA: TGCGCCAGCAGCCAAGACAGGGGTGGGGTATATGGCTACACCTTC

clone size: many
CDR3 length: 15
J gene: TRBJ2-5
D gene: .
V gene: TRBV7-3
CDR3 protein: CASSLIPGIGETQYF
CDR3 DNA: TGTGCCAGCAGCTTAATACCGGGAATCGGGGAGACCCAGTACTTC

clone size: many
CDR3 length: 14
J gene: TRBJ2-7
D gene: .
V gene: TRBV6-6
CDR3 protein: CASTAQGSSGEQYF
CDR3 DNA: TGTGCCAGTACCGCTCAGGGGTCCAGCGGGGAGCAGTACTTC

clone size: many
CDR3 length: 14
J gene: TRBJ2-3
D gene: .
V gene: TRBV4-3
CDR3 protein: CASSQDPGPYAMDF
CDR3 DNA: TGCGCCAGCAGCCAAGATCCCGGCCCCTACGCTATGGATTTT

clone size: many
CDR3 length: 12
J gene: TRBJ2-1
D gene: .
V gene: TRBV4-1
CDR3 protein: CASSQSWGEQFF
CDR3 DNA: TGCGCCAGCAGCCAATCTTGGGGTGAGCAGTTCTTC

clone size: many
CDR3 length: 16
J gene: TRBJ1-1
D gene: .
V gene: TRBV5-1
CDR3 protein: CASSLEGGRGGTEAFF
CDR3 DNA: TGCGCCAGCAGCTTGGAGGGCGGCAGGGGAGGCACTGAAGCTTTCTTT

clone size: many
CDR3 length: 14
J gene: TRBJ1-4
D gene: .
V gene: TRBV29-1
CDR3 protein: CSVDPIATNEKLFF
CDR3 DNA: TGCAGCGTTGATCCGATTGCAACTAATGAAAAACTGTTTTTT

clone size: few
CDR3 length: 14
J gene: TRBJ1-5
D gene: .
V gene: TRBV6-2/TRBV6-3
CDR3 protein: CASSHRTEGQPQHF
CDR3 DNA: TGTGCCAGCAGCCACAGGACAGAGGGTCAGCCCCAGCATTTT

clone size: many
CDR3 length: 13
J gene: TRBJ2-2
D gene: .
V gene: TRBV6-5
CDR3 protein: CASSYSYTGELFF
CDR3 DNA: TGTGCCAGCAGTTACTCTTACACCGGGGAGCTGTTTTTT

clone size: many
CDR3 length: 14
J gene: TRBJ2-2
D gene: .
V gene: TRBV10-3
CDR3 protein: CAISGRQATGELFF
CDR3 DNA: TGTGCCATCAGTGGGCGACAGGCCACCGGGGAGCTGTTTTTT

clone size: many
CDR3 length: 13
J gene: TRBJ2-7
D gene: .
V gene: TRBV29-1
CDR3 protein: CSVVGQPPYEQYF
CDR3 DNA: TGCAGCGTTGTCGGGCAGCCCCCCTACGAGCAGTACTTC

clone size: many
CDR3 length: 15
J gene: TRBJ1-6
D gene: .
V gene: TRBV7-2
CDR3 protein: CASSFYTGIHSPLHF
CDR3 DNA: TGTGCCAGCAGTTTCTACACAGGGATCCATTCACCCCTCCACTTT

clone size: many
CDR3 length: 13
J gene: TRBJ1-5
D gene: .
V gene: TRBV2
CDR3 protein: CASSPDGNQPQHF
CDR3 DNA: TGTGCCAGCAGTCCAGATGGCAATCAGCCCCAGCATTTT

clone size: medium-sized
CDR3 length: 13
J gene: TRBJ2-5
D gene: .
V gene: TRBV7-2
CDR3 protein: CASSFAGPETQYF
CDR3 DNA: TGTGCCAGCAGCTTTGCGGGACCCGAGACCCAGTACTTC

clone size: many
CDR3 length: 17
J gene: TRBJ2-5
D gene: TRBD1
V gene: TRBV5-1
CDR3 protein: CASSTGTGGWYQETQYF
CDR3 DNA: TGCGCCAGCAGCACCGGGACAGGGGGCTGGTACCAAGAGACCCAGTACTTC

clone size: many
CDR3 length: 15
J gene: TRBJ2-2
D gene: .
V gene: TRBV6-5
CDR3 protein: CASSYSPGYTGELFF
CDR3 DNA: TGTGCCAGCAGTTACTCCCCGGGGTACACCGGGGAGCTGTTTTTT

clone size: many
CDR3 length: 18
J gene: TRBJ2-4
D gene: TRBD1
V gene: TRBV7-2
CDR3 protein: CASSLEVGTGIAKNIQYF
CDR3 DNA: TGTGCCAGCAGCTTAGAAGTTGGGACAGGGATAGCCAAAAACATTCAGTACTTC

clone size: many
CDR3 length: 12
J gene: TRBJ2-1
D gene: TRBD2
V gene: TRBV6-2/TRBV6-3
CDR3 protein: CASSLAANEQFF
CDR3 DNA: TGTGCCAGCAGCCTAGCGGCCAATGAGCAGTTCTTC

clone size: many
CDR3 length: 18
J gene: TRBJ2-3
D gene: .
V gene: TRBV27
CDR3 protein: CASSWDHTGRGFGDTQYF
CDR3 DNA: TGTGCCAGCAGCTGGGACCATACAGGAAGGGGTTTTGGAGATACGCAGTATTTT

clone size: many
CDR3 length: 16
J gene: TRBJ2-3
D gene: TRBD2
V gene: TRBV6-5
CDR3 protein: CASSYLRAGGTDTQYF
CDR3 DNA: TGTGCCAGCAGTTATCTCAGAGCGGGGGGAACAGATACGCAGTATTTT

clone size: many
CDR3 length: 14
J gene: TRBJ2-3
D gene: .
V gene: TRBV11-2
CDR3 protein: CASSPRDHTDTQYF
CDR3 DNA: TGTGCCAGCAGCCCCCGGGACCACACAGATACGCAGTATTTT

clone size: many
CDR3 length: 14
J gene: TRBJ2-7
D gene: .
V gene: TRBV4-2
CDR3 protein: CASSQGDGFYEQYF
CDR3 DNA: TGTGCCAGCAGCCAAGGCGACGGCTTTTACGAGCAGTACTTC

clone size: many
CDR3 length: 14
J gene: TRBJ2-1
D gene: TRBD2
V gene: TRBV2
CDR3 protein: CASKGGSSYNEQFF
CDR3 DNA: TGTGCCAGCAAAGGCGGGAGCTCCTACAATGAGCAGTTCTTC

clone size: many
CDR3 length: 13
J gene: TRBJ1-1
D gene: .
V gene: TRBV7-3
CDR3 protein: CASSSSGNTEAFF
CDR3 DNA: TGTGCCAGCAGCTCCTCCGGAAACACTGAAGCTTTCTTT

clone size: many
CDR3 length: 12
J gene: TRBJ1-5
D gene: .
V gene: TRBV28
CDR3 protein: CASSTVQKPQHF
CDR3 DNA: TGTGCCAGCAGTACAGTACAGAAGCCCCAGCATTTT

clone size: many
CDR3 length: 11
J gene: TRBJ1-6
D gene: .
V gene: TRBV24-1
CDR3 protein: CATSEIIPLHF
CDR3 DNA: TGTGCCACCAGTGAGATTATCCCCCTCCACTTT

clone size: many
CDR3 length: 15
J gene: TRBJ1-4
D gene: .
V gene: TRBV29-1
CDR3 protein: CSVTVLDSLNEKLFF
CDR3 DNA: TGCAGCGTTACTGTTCTGGACAGCTTGAATGAAAAACTGTTTTTT

clone size: many
CDR3 length: 17
J gene: TRBJ2-1
D gene: TRBD2
V gene: TRBV6-1
CDR3 protein: CASRTAGAGGLGNEQFF
CDR3 DNA: TGTGCCAGCCGAACGGCTGGAGCGGGAGGTCTTGGCAATGAGCAGTTCTTC

clone size: many
CDR3 length: 15
J gene: TRBJ2-2
D gene: TRBD2
V gene: TRBV7-2
CDR3 protein: CASSFPSGDTGELFF
CDR3 DNA: TGTGCCAGCAGCTTCCCTAGCGGGGACACAGGGGAGCTGTTTTTT

clone size: few
CDR3 length: 11
J gene: TRBJ1-3
D gene: .
V gene: TRBV24-1
CDR3 protein: CATGSGNTIYF
CDR3 DNA: TGTGCCACCGGATCAGGAAACACCATATATTTT

clone size: few
CDR3 length: 13
J gene: TRBJ2-2
D gene: .
V gene: TRBV30
CDR3 protein: CAWKLLSAGELFF
CDR3 DNA: TGTGCCTGGAAGTTATTGTCGGCCGGGGAGCTGTTTTTT

clone size: many
CDR3 length: 12
J gene: TRBJ1-1
D gene: .
V gene: TRBV2
CDR3 protein: CAPGSDRVKAFF
CDR3 DNA: TGTGCCCCCGGAAGTGACCGGGTGAAAGCTTTCTTT

clone size: many
CDR3 length: 15
J gene: TRBJ1-3
D gene: TRBD1
V gene: TRBV6-2/TRBV6-3
CDR3 protein: CASGTRGARGNTIYF
CDR3 DNA: TGTGCCAGCGGAACCAGGGGGGCGCGCGGAAACACCATATATTTT

clone size: many
CDR3 length: 13
J gene: TRBJ1-6
D gene: .
V gene: TRBV3-1
CDR3 protein: CASSYRVNSPLHF
CDR3 DNA: TGTGCCAGCAGCTACAGGGTGAATTCACCCCTCCACTTT

clone size: many
CDR3 length: 11
J gene: TRBJ2-5
D gene: .
V gene: TRBV6-6
CDR3 protein: CASRGLETQYF
CDR3 DNA: TGTGCCAGCAGGGGTCTGGAGACCCAGTACTTC

clone size: many
CDR3 length: 17
J gene: TRBJ2-2
D gene: TRBD2
V gene: TRBV27
CDR3 protein: CASTISGAGALGGELFF
CDR3 DNA: TGTGCCAGCACGATATCAGGAGCGGGGGCGCTGGGCGGGGAGCTGTTTTTT

clone size: many
CDR3 length: 13
J gene: TRBJ1-4
D gene: .
V gene: TRBV7-6
CDR3 protein: CASSLKLNEKLFF
CDR3 DNA: TGTGCCAGCAGCCTTAAGTTGAATGAAAAACTGTTTTTT

clone size: many
CDR3 length: 13
J gene: TRBJ1-1
D gene: .
V gene: TRBV24-1
CDR3 protein: CATSGSGLTEAFF
CDR3 DNA: TGTGCCACCTCGGGGTCGGGGTTGACTGAAGCTTTCTTT

clone size: many
CDR3 length: 15
J gene: TRBJ2-5
D gene: TRBD2
V gene: TRBV28
CDR3 protein: CASSLSGLAGETQYF
CDR3 DNA: TGTGCCAGCAGTTTATCAGGACTAGCAGGGGAGACCCAGTACTTC

clone size: many
CDR3 length: 18
J gene: TRBJ2-1
D gene: TRBD1
V gene: TRBV28
CDR3 protein: CAAQGGTGKSPAHPGQFF
CDR3 DNA: TGTGCCGCCCAAGGTGGGACAGGGAAATCCCCTGCCCACCCCGGGCAGTTCTTC

clone size: many
CDR3 length: 13
J gene: TRBJ1-5
D gene: .
V gene: TRBV20-1
CDR3 protein: CSARDELNQPQHF
CDR3 DNA: TGCAGTGCTAGAGATGAGTTAAATCAGCCCCAGCATTTT

clone size: many
CDR3 length: 15
J gene: TRBJ2-1
D gene: TRBD2
V gene: TRBV2
CDR3 protein: CASSITSGRDNEQFF
CDR3 DNA: TGTGCCAGCAGCATCACTAGCGGGAGGGACAATGAGCAGTTCTTC